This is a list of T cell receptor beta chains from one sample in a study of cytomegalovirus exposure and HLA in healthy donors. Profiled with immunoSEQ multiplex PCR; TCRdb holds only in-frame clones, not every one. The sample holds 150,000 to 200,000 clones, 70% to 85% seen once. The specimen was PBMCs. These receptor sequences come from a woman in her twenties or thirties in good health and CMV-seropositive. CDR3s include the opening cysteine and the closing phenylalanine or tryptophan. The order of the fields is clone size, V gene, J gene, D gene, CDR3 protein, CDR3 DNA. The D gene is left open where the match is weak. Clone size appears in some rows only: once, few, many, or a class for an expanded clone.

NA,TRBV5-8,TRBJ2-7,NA,CASSLARGTSYEQYF,TGTGCCAGCAGCTTGGCCAGAGGGACTTCCTACGAGCAGTACTTC
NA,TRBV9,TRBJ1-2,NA,CASSVNSYGYTF,TGTGCCAGCAGCGTTAACAGCTATGGCTACACCTTC
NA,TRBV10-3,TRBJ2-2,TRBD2,CAISAASGYDTGELFF,TGTGCCATCAGTGCGGCTAGCGGCTACGACACCGGGGAGCTGTTTTTT
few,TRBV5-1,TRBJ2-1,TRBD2,CASSRWGGAEQDDEQFF,TGCGCCAGCAGCCGCTGGGGAGGGGCGGAACAGGACGATGAGCAGTTCTTC
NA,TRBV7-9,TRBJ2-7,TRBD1,CASSYRDRSYEQYF,TGTGCCAGCAGCTACCGGGACAGGTCCTACGAGCAGTACTTC
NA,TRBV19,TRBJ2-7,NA,CASSIGSYEQYF,TGTGCCAGTAGTATCGGGTCCTACGAGCAGTACTTC
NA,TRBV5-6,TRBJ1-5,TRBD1,CASSFGTGSGNQPQHF,TGTGCCAGCAGCTTCGGGACAGGGTCAGGCAATCAGCCCCAGCATTTT
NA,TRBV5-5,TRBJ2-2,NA,CASIRENTGELFF,TGTGCCAGCATCCGGGAGAACACCGGGGAGCTGTTTTTT
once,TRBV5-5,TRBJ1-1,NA,CASSPSLRGNTEAFF,TGTGCCAGCAGCCCCAGCCTCAGGGGAAACACTGAAGCTTTCTTT
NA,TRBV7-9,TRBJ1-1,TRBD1,CASSPPNDRGTEAFF,TGTGCCAGCAGCCCCCCCAACGACAGGGGAACTGAAGCTTTCTTT
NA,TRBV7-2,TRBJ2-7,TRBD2,CASIFTSDSYEQYF,TGTGCCAGCATTTTTACTAGCGACTCCTACGAGCAGTACTTC
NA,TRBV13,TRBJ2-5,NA,CASSFGDSEETQYF,TGTGCCAGCAGCTTCGGGGATAGCGAAGAGACCCAGTACTTC
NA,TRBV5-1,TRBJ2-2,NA,CASSLADYAGELFF,TGCGCCAGCAGCTTGGCGGACTATGCCGGGGAGCTGTTTTTT
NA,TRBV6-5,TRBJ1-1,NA,CASSSTTGPRRTEAFF,TGTGCCAGCAGTTCCACGACAGGTCCCAGAAGGACTGAAGCTTTCTTT
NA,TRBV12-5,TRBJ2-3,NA,CASGLSMLPTDTQYF,TGTGCTAGTGGTTTGAGTATGCTACCCACAGATACGCAGTATTTT
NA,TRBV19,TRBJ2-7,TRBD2,CASSRDRTGLAGPYEQYF,TGTGCCAGTAGTAGGGACAGAACCGGACTAGCGGGACCCTACGAGCAGTACTTC
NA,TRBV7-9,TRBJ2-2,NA,CASSLAFFRGNGELFF,TGTGCCAGCAGCTTAGCGTTCTTCAGGGGCAACGGGGAGCTGTTTTTT
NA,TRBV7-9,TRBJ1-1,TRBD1,CASSLTGTGGTEAFF,TGTGCCAGCAGCTTAACCGGGACAGGGGGCACTGAAGCTTTCTTT
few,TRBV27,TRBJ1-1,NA,CASSEGVNTEAFF,TGTGCCAGCAGTGAGGGGGTGAACACTGAAGCTTTCTTT
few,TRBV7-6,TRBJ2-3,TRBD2,CASSRVGRGSTDTQYF,TGTGCCAGCAGCCGGGTGGGGCGGGGGAGCACAGATACGCAGTATTTT
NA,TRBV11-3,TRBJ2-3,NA,CASSFSGALTDTQYF,TGTGCCAGCAGCTTTTCGGGAGCTCTCACAGATACGCAGTATTTT
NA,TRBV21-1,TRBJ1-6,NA,CASSDPGQGSNSPLHF,TGTGCCAGCAGCGACCCGGGACAGGGATCGAATTCACCCCTCCACTTT
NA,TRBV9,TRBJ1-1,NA,CASSVVVEAEAFF,TGTGCCAGCAGCGTAGTAGTCGAAGCTGAAGCTTTCTTT
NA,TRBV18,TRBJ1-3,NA,CASSPRDTASGNTIYF,TGTGCCAGCTCACCACGGGACACGGCCTCTGGAAACACCATATATTTT
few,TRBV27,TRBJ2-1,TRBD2,CASSNNPSGSYNEQFF,TGTGCCAGCAGTAATAACCCTAGCGGGAGTTACAATGAGCAGTTCTTC
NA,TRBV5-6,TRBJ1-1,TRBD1,CASSWPITGTGGNTEAFF,TGTGCCAGCAGCTGGCCAATTACCGGGACAGGAGGAAACACTGAAGCTTTCTTT
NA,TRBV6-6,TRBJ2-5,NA,CASSTRGRNEETQYF,TGTGCCAGCAGTACGAGGGGGAGAAATGAAGAGACCCAGTACTTC
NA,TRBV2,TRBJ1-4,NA,CASGSTAEWSEKLFF,TGTGCCAGCGGCTCGACAGCTGAGTGGAGTGAAAAACTGTTTTTT
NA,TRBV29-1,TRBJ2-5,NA,CSVPTAAWDLETQYF,TGCAGCGTCCCGACAGCAGCCTGGGATTTAGAGACCCAGTACTTC
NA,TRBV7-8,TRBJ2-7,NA,CASSSRGSYEQYF,TGTGCCAGCAGCTCCAGAGGCTCCTACGAGCAGTACTTC
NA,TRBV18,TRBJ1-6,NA,CASSPLESSYNSPLHF,TGTGCCAGCTCACCACTGGAGAGCTCCTATAATTCACCCCTCCACTTT
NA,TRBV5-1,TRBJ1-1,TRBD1,CASSLTGAGAFF,TGCGCCAGCAGCTTGACAGGGGCAGGAGCTTTCTTT
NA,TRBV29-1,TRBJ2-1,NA,CSVDSREAGEQFF,TGCAGCGTTGATTCTCGGGAAGCTGGTGAGCAGTTCTTC
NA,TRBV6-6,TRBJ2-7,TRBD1,CASSYSSGQAEQYF,TGTGCCAGCAGTTACTCCTCCGGACAGGCGGAGCAGTACTTC
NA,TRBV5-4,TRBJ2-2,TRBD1,CASSAPDRAGGELFF,TGTGCCAGCAGCGCACCCGACAGGGCCGGCGGGGAGCTGTTTTTT
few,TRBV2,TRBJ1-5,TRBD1,CASSIKGGEMSNQPQHF,TGTGCCAGCAGCATCAAAGGGGGCGAAATGAGCAATCAGCCCCAGCATTTT
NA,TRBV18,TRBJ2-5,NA,CASSPQEGGIQETQYF,TGTGCCAGCTCACCACAGGAGGGGGGGATACAAGAGACCCAGTACTTC
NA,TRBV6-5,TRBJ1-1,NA,CASSYGAAWNTEAFF,TGTGCCAGCAGTTACGGGGCAGCTTGGAACACTGAAGCTTTCTTT
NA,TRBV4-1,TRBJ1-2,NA,CASSGGDRRYGYTF,TGCGCCAGCAGCGGTGGGGATAGGAGGTATGGCTACACCTTC